The entry below gives a single T cell receptor beta chain sequence along with its context. Patients of the Seattle cohort, enrolled during active infection, were followed longitudinally. In the original workflow: The assay estimated nucleated cells by amplifying reference gene primers. Data came from immunoSEQ multiplex PCR; TCRdb stores just in-frame clones and leaves some out. The V and J calls and the clone size are those of that table, but D and trimming were determined from the DNA. The sample has 130,000 to 150,000 clones, roughly 85% seen once. This sample stems from a study of blood T cell repertoires in COVID-19. As for the study in general: T cells, B-cell-depleted T cells, or PBMCs provided the cDNA or gDNA that served as material.

The V end was cut by 6 bases, the J end by 12 bases, with 14 bases between. The CDR3 extends over 12 amino acids. Input material: peripheral blood. The sequence derives from a woman aged 60-75 years with COVID-19, enrolled during active disease. The chain has TRBV12-3 or TRBV12-4 and TRBJ1-4; no reliable D call. CDR3 sequence (DNA): TGTGCCAGCAGCGGTTCATCCGATGAACTGTTTTTT. Its protein is CASSGSSDELFF.